This T cell receptor beta chain was identified in a study of cytomegalovirus exposure and HLA in healthy donors. General study points: Reports indicated that the classifier achieved high specificity and sensitivity in diagnosing cytomegalovirus status.

TCRdb's copy holds only in-frame clones and misses some; the assay was immunoSEQ multiplex PCR. The sample includes 200,000 to 250,000 clones, 80% to 90% of them seen just once. The CDR3 totals 13 residues. From germline, CDR1 is GTSNPN and CDR2 SVGIG (reference sequence). The V end was cut by 0 bases, the J end by 6 bases, with 8 bases between. On this clone itself: Its matching antigen is unknown.

While the first cohort had hundreds of subjects, the donors belonged to the separate validation cohort of over a hundred subjects. The sample was PBMCs. This TCR was recovered from a woman aged 18-29 years in good health and CMV-seropositive. V is TRBV30 and J is TRBJ2-2; no reliable D call. The CDR3 DNA follows: TGTGCCTGGAGTGTATTCTACCCCGGGGAGCTGTTTTTT. Its protein product is CAWSVFYPGELFF.